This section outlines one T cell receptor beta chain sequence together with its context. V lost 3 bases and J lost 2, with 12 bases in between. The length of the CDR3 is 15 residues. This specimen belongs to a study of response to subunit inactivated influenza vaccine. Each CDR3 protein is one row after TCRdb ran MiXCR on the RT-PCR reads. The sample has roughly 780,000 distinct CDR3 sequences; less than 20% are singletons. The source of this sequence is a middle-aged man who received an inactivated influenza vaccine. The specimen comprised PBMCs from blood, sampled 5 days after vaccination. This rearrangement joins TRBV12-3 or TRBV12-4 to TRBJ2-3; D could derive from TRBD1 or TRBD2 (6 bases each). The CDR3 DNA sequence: TGTGCCAGCAGTTTTAGGGGGAGGCCCACAGATACGCAGTATTTT. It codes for CASSFRGRPTDTQYF.